These 14 T cell receptor beta chains share one sample of origin, sequenced in a study of response to subunit inactivated influenza vaccine. TCRdb independently ran MiXCR on the RT-PCR reads; one entry per CDR3 protein. The repertoire holds 500,000 to 600,000 distinct CDR3 sequences, with approximately 17% as singletons. This sample comprised CD4+ T cells sorted from PBMCs, obtained 23 months after vaccination. The receptors derive from a man between 50 and 75 years old who received an inactivated influenza vaccine.

This clonotype turned up a few times. The rearrangement uses TRBV29-1 and TRBJ1-5; 12 bases align to TRBD1. The CDR3 consists of 14 residues. V lost 5 bases to trimming and J lost 7 bases; unmatched junction nucleotides: 6. The germline CDR1 and CDR2 sequences are SQVTM and ANQGSEA. This CDR3 is CSVSGTGGRQPQHF. In DNA form, the CDR3 reads TGCAGCGTTTCCGGGACAGGGGGCAGGCAGCCCCAGCATTTT.

V and J are TRBV6-2 or TRBV6-3 and TRBJ1-6; tentatively, D is TRBD1 (6 bases). CDR1 and CDR2 from the germline V gene are MNHEY and SVGEGT. V was clipped by 4 bases and J by 4 bases, with 14 bases between them. The CDR3 is 16 amino acids. The CDR3 spells CASSSLQQGYNSPLHF. CDR3 DNA: TGTGCCAGCAGTTCTCTCCAACAGGGATATAATTCACCCCTCCACTTT.

The gene calls are TRBV4-3 and TRBJ2-3; TRBD1 agrees at 7 bases. There are 14 residues in the CDR3. Germline V CDR1 and CDR2: LGHNA, YSLEER. With V trimmed by 2 bases and J by 4 bases, 3 bases remained unmatched. CDR3 protein: CASSQTTGPDTQYF. Here the CDR3 DNA reads TGCGCCAGCAGCCAAACGACAGGGCCAGATACGCAGTATTTT.

There are a few counts of this clonotype. V and J are TRBV20-1 and TRBJ2-5; D call uncertain. This CDR3 is 13 amino acids long. Germline CDR1 is DFQATT and CDR2 is SNEGSKA (reference sequence). V was clipped by 3 bases and J by 0 bases, with 8 bases between them. CDR3 bases: TGCAGTGCTAGCGGGCCGTACCAAGAGACCCAGTACTTC. Protein sequence: CSASGPYQETQYF.

The rearrangement joins TRBV6-6 to TRBJ1-1; D uncertain. The germline V gene has CDR1 MNHNY and CDR2 SVGAGI (reference sequence). With 7 bases removed from V and 12 bases from J, the gap between germline ends came to 15 bases. The CDR3 has 11 residues. The CDR3 nucleotides are TGTGCCAGCACATCGTACCGGGGAACTTTCTTT. Its protein is CASTSYRGTFF.

The chain couples TRBV28 to TRBJ1-5; weak D call: TRBD1 (5 bases). V lost 6 bases to trimming and J lost 6 bases, with 18 bases between them. The CDR3 runs to 15 residues. Germline V CDR1 and CDR2: MDHEN, SYDVKM. The CDR3 reads CASSPGRAMRQPQHF. For the CDR3, the DNA is TGTGCCAGCAGCCCAGGGAGGGCGATGCGTCAGCCCCAGCATTTT.

This clonotype turned up a few times. The germline gene is not matched at one end of the junction; a read error may be the cause. V and J are TRBV18 and TRBJ2-7; D call uncertain. This CDR3 contains 14 residues. Per the germline V gene, CDR1 is KGHSH and CDR2 is LQKENI. CDR3 nucleotides: TGTGCCAGCTCATCACCGATTAACTCCTACGAGCAGTACTTC. Its protein product is CASSSPINSYEQYF.

The sample holds many counts of this clonotype. The gene calls are TRBV18 and TRBJ1-3; D ambiguous. Per the germline V gene, CDR1 is KGHSH and CDR2 is LQKENI. The CDR3 length is 15 residues. Deletions cut 8 bases from V and 2 bases from J, with 16 bases between. CDR3 region: CASTNTAAAGNTIYF. The CDR3, as DNA: TGTGCCAGCACAAACACGGCAGCTGCTGGAAACACCATATATTTT.

The chain is built from TRBV4-1 and TRBJ2-7; TRBD1 matches 11 bases. CDR3 length: 16 residues. V was pared by 4 bases and J by 3 bases, with 8 bases of the junction left unmatched. Germline CDR1 and CDR2: MGHRA and YSYEKL. This chain's CDR3 is CASSRTGTGGFYEQYF. The CDR3 nucleotides are TGCGCCAGCAGCCGGACCGGGACAGGGGGTTTCTACGAGCAGTACTTC.

This clonotype was detected ten times or more. The genes are TRBV27 and TRBJ2-5, with D hard to call. CDR1 and CDR2 from the germline V gene are MNHEY and SMNVEV (reference sequence). The CDR3 is 14 amino acids. The germline V and J ends were trimmed by 4 bases and 4 bases, with 13 bases remaining between them. The CDR3 loop reads CASSSTRVSETQYF. The CDR3 nucleotides are TGTGCCAGCAGTTCAACAAGGGTGTCAGAGACCCAGTACTTC.

This clonotype was detected only once. The chain joins TRBV20-1 to TRBJ1-6; TRBD1 matches at 10 bases. Germline loops: CDR1 DFQATT, CDR2 SNEGSKA (reference sequence). The CDR3 loop spans 14 amino acids. V shed 6 bases and J 6 bases; nucleotides not matched to a gene: 5. The CDR3 protein is CSADRTGGNSPLHF. For the CDR3, the DNA is TGCAGTGCCGACCGGACAGGGGGTAATTCACCCCTCCACTTT.

This chain connects TRBV28 to TRBJ2-4; no firm D call. Looked up from germline, CDR1 is MDHEN and CDR2 is SYDVKM. The CDR3 is made up of 16 amino acids. V was shortened by 3 bases and J by 1 base, with 13 bases between the two germline ends. The CDR3 loop reads CASSLDGLVAKNIQYF. DNA for the CDR3: TGTGCCAGCAGTTTGGACGGATTAGTGGCCAAAAACATTCAGTACTTC.

CDR3 loop: CASSQGSLNYGYTF. Here the CDR3 DNA reads TGTGCCAGCAGCCAGGGATCTCTTAACTATGGCTACACCTTC. This rearrangement joins TRBV5-6 to TRBJ1-2, with a weak D call TRBD1 (5 bases). The CDR3 covers 14 residues. CDR1 and CDR2 from the germline V gene are SGHDT and YYEEEE. Trimming removed 4 bases at V and 1 base at J, with 11 bases between.

The chain carries TRBV20-1 and TRBJ2-5, with 9 positions matching TRBD2. CDR3 length: 13 residues. Unmatched junction bases numbered 5, after V lost 6 bases and J lost 3 bases. Germline V CDR1 and CDR2: DFQATT, SNEGSKA (reference sequence). The CDR3 reads CSAESSGEETQYF. Here the CDR3 DNA reads TGCAGTGCAGAATCTAGCGGGGAAGAGACCCAGTACTTC.